Listed here are 20 T cell receptor beta chains from one sample, sequenced in a study of metastatic and nonmetastatic thyroid tumors. TCRdb re-called the PCR reads with MiXCR. This sample has 20,000 or so clones, with 25% to 35% found just once. Not a single patient had been given any form of treatment at any point before undergoing thyroid surgery. Sequencing was done on a sample of tumor tissue. Source of these receptors: a female donor with papillary thyroid cancer or a benign thyroid nodule (not recorded which). Some clones in this sample may be carry-over from other donors' samples.

This clone has a handful of counts. Sequence at one end of the junction differs from germline and may be a read error. The chain joins TRBV2 to TRBJ2-7; perhaps D is TRBD1 or TRBD2 (5 bases each). The CDR3 runs 12 residues. Germline lookup yields CDR1 SNHLY and CDR2 FYNNEI. CDR3 loop: CANSSWGYEQYF. As DNA, the CDR3 is TGTGCCAACAGTTCATGGGGGTACGAGCAGTACTTC.

The J gene is TRBJ1-1, the V gene TRBV19; 9 nucleotides align to TRBD1. With 5 bases clipped from V and 3 bases from J, the junction kept 7 bases outside the gene matches. CDR1 and CDR2 (germline): LNHDA, SQIVND (reference sequence). CDR3 length: 15 residues. Written as DNA, the CDR3 is TGTGCCAGTAGTGGGGGACAGGGTTTCGACACTGAAGCTTTCTTT. Translating gives CASSGGQGFDTEAFF.

This clone has only a few counts. The chain couples TRBV28 to TRBJ2-7; D unresolved. Trimming shortened V by 2 bases and J by 6 bases, and 11 bases separated the two germline ends. CDR1 is MDHEN and CDR2 is SYDVKM in the germline V gene. The CDR3 has 13 residues. This chain's CDR3 is CASSLEVFGEQYF. The CDR3 DNA is TGTGCCAGCAGTTTAGAAGTGTTTGGCGAGCAGTACTTC.

V gene TRBV11-1 combines with J gene TRBJ2-1, with TRBD2 identical over 7 bases. The CDR3 consists of 17 residues. Trimming at V came to 5 bases and at J to 13 bases, leaving 23 bases not matched to a gene. Germline CDR1 SGHAT, CDR2 FQDESV (reference sequence). CDR3 DNA: TGTGCCAGCAGCCCAGAACGGCTAGAGGGAGGGATGAAGACCCAGTTCTTC. It codes for CASSPERLEGGMKTQFF. The full variable domain, in which reference TRBV11-1 and TRBJ2-1 provide the parts outside the CDR3, is EAEVAQSPRYKITEKSQAVAFWCDPISGHATLYWYRQILGQGPELLVQFQDESVVDDSQLPKDRFSAERLKGVDSTLKIQPAELGDSAMYLCASSPERLEGGMKTQFFGPGTRLTVL.

This clone showed up many times. Being one base from a much bigger clone, this may be a read error. This rearrangement joins TRBV6-1 to TRBJ2-2, with D possibly TRBD2 on 5 matching bases. V lost 4 bases and J lost 7, with 13 bases in between. Germline lookup yields CDR1 MNHNS and CDR2 SASEGT. The CDR3 loop spans 14 amino acids. The CDR3 loop is CASSGGRRIGELFF. The CDR3 nucleotides are TGTGCCAGCAGTGGTGGGAGACGCATCGGGGAGCTGTTTTTT.

In this sample, this clone turned up many times. The J gene is TRBJ1-2, the V gene TRBV9, with D possibly TRBD1 on 6 matching bases. The CDR3 length is 16 residues. V was cut by 0 bases and J by 3 bases, with 15 bases left in between. CDR1 and CDR2 from the germline V gene are SGDLS and YYNGEE. The CDR3 DNA reads as TGTGCCAGCAGCGTAGCTCGAGACAGGTCCGACTATGGCTACACCTTC. Residues: CASSVARDRSDYGYTF.

The sample holds a few counts of this clone. V gene TRBV27 combines with J gene TRBJ1-2; D is ambiguous. The CDR3 contains 15 residues. The germline CDR1 and CDR2 sequences are MNHEY and SMNVEV (reference sequence). With 4 bases removed from V and 4 bases from J, the gap between germline ends came to 16 bases. The CDR3 region is CASSSSGSSFYGYTF. CDR3 coding DNA: TGTGCCAGCAGTTCCTCAGGAAGTTCTTTCTATGGCTACACCTTC.

The chain carries TRBV11-3 and TRBJ2-3; D call uncertain. This CDR3 spans 15 amino acids. V was trimmed by 3 bases and J by 6 bases, leaving 16 bases between them. CDR1 SGHNT and CDR2 YENEEA come from the germline V gene. CDR3 region: CASSFGAATSDTQYF. The CDR3, as DNA: TGTGCCAGCAGCTTCGGAGCCGCTACCTCGGATACGCAGTATTTT. Based on the CDR3 plus reference TRBV11-3 and TRBJ2-3, the full variable domain is EAGVVQSPRYKIIEKKQPVAFWCNPISGHNTLYWYLQNLGQGPELLIRYENEEAVDDSQLPKDRFSAERLKGVDSTLKIQPAELGDSAVYLCASSFGAATSDTQYFGPGTRLTVL.

V and J are TRBV20-1 and TRBJ1-2; D unclear. Germline values: CDR1 DFQATT, CDR2 SNEGSKA (reference sequence). This CDR3 is 12 amino acids long. V lost 3 bases, J lost 5 bases, and 10 bases lay in between. The CDR3 reads CSASNTDYGYTF. In DNA, the CDR3 is TGCAGTGCTAGTAACACAGATTATGGCTACACCTTC.

The chain is built from TRBV6-1 and TRBJ2-7; D is ambiguous. This CDR3 is built from 12 residues. Germline V gene data show CDR1 as MNHNS and CDR2 as SASEGT. V lost 3 bases to trimming and J lost 3 bases, with 6 bases between them. In nucleotides, the CDR3 is TGTGCCAGCAGTGATAGCTTCTACGAGCAGTACTTC. As protein: CASSDSFYEQYF.

This clone was found many times. The chain uses TRBV9 and TRBJ1-4; 8 bases fit TRBD1. Germline V gene data show CDR1 as SGDLS and CDR2 as YYNGEE. With 4 bases clipped from V and 8 bases from J, the junction kept 10 bases outside the gene matches. This CDR3 comprises 15 residues. CDR3 protein: CASSIGQGGVEKLFF. As DNA, the CDR3 is TGTGCCAGCAGCATTGGACAGGGAGGAGTAGAAAAACTGTTTTTT.

This clone was seen repeatedly, ten times or more. Other DNA sequences within the sample encode an identical CDR3. V gene TRBV20-1 combines with J gene TRBJ1-3, with 7 bases identical to TRBD1. J gave up 0 bases and V 3 bases, and 5 bases lay outside the gene matches. The CDR3 is 15 residues long. Per the germline V gene, CDR1 is DFQATT and CDR2 is SNEGSKA (reference sequence). In DNA, the CDR3 is TGCAGTGCTAGGATGACAGGGCCCTCTGGAAACACCATATATTTT. As protein: CSARMTGPSGNTIYF.

This clone was detected a few times. Mismatch with germline at one junction end may stem from a read error. Other DNA sequences in this specimen translate into the identical CDR3. The rearrangement links TRBV7-7 to TRBJ2-5; D is possibly TRBD2 (7 bases). CDR1 SSHAT and CDR2 FNYEAQ come from the germline V gene (reference sequence). This CDR3 has 15 residues. The CDR3 region is CASSLGGGDQETQYF. DNA for the CDR3: TGTGCTAGCAGCCTCGGAGGGGGGGACCAAGAGACCCAGTACTTC.

This clone turned up a few times. V is TRBV12-3 or TRBV12-4 and J is TRBJ1-2; D uncertain. V was shortened by 4 bases and J by 12 bases, with 15 bases between the two germline ends. CDR3 size: 12 residues. CDR3 DNA: TGTGCCAGCAGTTCCCCATGGGGTGCCCACACCTTC. It codes for CASSSPWGAHTF.

This clone was counted at least ten times. This may come from a read error, since a much larger clone is one base off. Other DNA sequences in the sample encode the same CDR3. The chain links TRBV28 to TRBJ2-5, with TRBD2 matching over 12 bases. V lost 7 bases to trimming and J lost 1 base; unmatched junction nucleotides: 13. Germline CDR1 reads MDHEN; CDR2 reads SYDVKM. This CDR3 has 18 residues. This CDR3 is CASTLGASGRVAQETQYF. CDR3 bases: TGTGCCAGCACCTTGGGGGCTAGCGGGAGGGTGGCCCAAGAGACCCAGTACTTC.

This clone was seen ten or more times. CDR3 bases: TGTGCCATCAGTGAGTCAGGGGGCTTCGAAGAGACCCAGTACTTC. Amino acids: CAISESGGFEETQYF. The chain carries TRBV10-3 and TRBJ2-5, with TRBD1 matching 7 bases. J was trimmed by 3 bases and V by 0 bases; bases with no gene match: 4. Germline V lookup: CDR1 ENHRY, CDR2 SYGVKD. The CDR3 is made up of 15 amino acids.

This clone counts as medium-sized. The J gene is TRBJ1-1, the V gene TRBV2; no definite D call. The CDR3 consists of 13 residues. Germline V gene lookup returns CDR1 SNHLY and CDR2 FYNNEI. Trimming stripped 4 bases from V and 1 base from J, with 7 bases between. In nucleotides, the CDR3 is TGTGCCAGCAGTGTGTTCGGGAACACTGAAGCTTTCTTT. The encoded protein is CASSVFGNTEAFF.

J is TRBJ2-2 and V is TRBV6-1; D unresolved. The CDR3 covers 13 residues. CDR1 and CDR2 from the germline V gene are MNHNS and SASEGT. The V and J ends lost 10 bases and 7 bases respectively, with 16 bases between them. The CDR3 nucleotides read TGTGCCATTGCAAGTGCCTTAGGCGGGGAGCTGTTTTTT. Translated, it gives CAIASALGGELFF.

This clone was counted between two and nine times. Being one base from a much bigger clone, this may be a read error. Given the absence of the conserved phenylalanine or tryptophan at the CDR3 end, a read error is likely. The chain uses TRBV27 and TRBJ1-3; D not certain. Between the trimmed V and J ends, which lost 3 bases and 0 bases, there was a span of 3 bases. Germline lookup yields CDR1 MNHEY and CDR2 SMNVEV (reference sequence). This CDR3 region has 13 residues. The CDR3 region is CASSFSSGNTIYL. CDR3 sequence (DNA): TGTGCCAGCAGTTTCAGCTCTGGAAACACCATATATCTT.

The gene calls are TRBV6-2 or TRBV6-3 and TRBJ1-1; D uncertain. V shed 0 bases and J shed 8 bases, with 19 bases lying between them. The CDR3 loop spans 16 amino acids. Per the germline V gene, CDR1 is MNHEY and CDR2 is SVGEGT. CDR3 region: CASSYSGSSPQKEAFF. The CDR3 DNA is TGTGCCAGCAGTTACTCGGGGTCCAGCCCCCAAAAAGAAGCTTTCTTT.